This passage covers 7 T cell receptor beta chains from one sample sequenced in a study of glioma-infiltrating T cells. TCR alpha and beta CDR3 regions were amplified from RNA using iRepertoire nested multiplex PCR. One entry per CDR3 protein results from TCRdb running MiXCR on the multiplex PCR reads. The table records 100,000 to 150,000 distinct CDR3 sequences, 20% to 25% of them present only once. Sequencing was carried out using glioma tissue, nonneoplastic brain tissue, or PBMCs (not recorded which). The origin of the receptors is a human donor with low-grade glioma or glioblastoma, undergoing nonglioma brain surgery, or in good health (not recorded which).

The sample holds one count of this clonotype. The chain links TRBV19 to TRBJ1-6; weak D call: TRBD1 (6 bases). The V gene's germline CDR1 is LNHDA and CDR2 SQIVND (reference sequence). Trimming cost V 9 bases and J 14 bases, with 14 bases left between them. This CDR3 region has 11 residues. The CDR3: CASQTRDTLHF. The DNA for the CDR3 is TGTGCCAGCCAGACCCGGGACACCCTCCACTTT. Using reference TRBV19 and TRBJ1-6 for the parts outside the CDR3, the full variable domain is DGGITQSPKYLFRKEGQNVTLSCEQNLNHDAMYWYRQDPGQGLRLIYYSQIVNDFQKGDIAEGYSVSREKKESFPLTVTSAQKNPTAFYLCASQTRDTLHFGNGTRLTVT.

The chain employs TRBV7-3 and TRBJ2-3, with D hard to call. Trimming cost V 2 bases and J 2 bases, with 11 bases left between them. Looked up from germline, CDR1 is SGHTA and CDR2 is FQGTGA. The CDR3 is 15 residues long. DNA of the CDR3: TGTGCCAGCAGCTTAGGCAACTACCACACAGATACGCAGTATTTT. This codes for CASSLGNYHTDTQYF.

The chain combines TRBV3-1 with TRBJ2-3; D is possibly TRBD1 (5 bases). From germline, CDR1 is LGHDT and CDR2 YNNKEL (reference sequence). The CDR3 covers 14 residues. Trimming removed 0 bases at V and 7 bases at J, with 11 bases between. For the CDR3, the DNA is TGTGCCAGCAGCCAAGAAGTGGGGCGAAATACGCAGTATTTT. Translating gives CASSQEVGRNTQYF.

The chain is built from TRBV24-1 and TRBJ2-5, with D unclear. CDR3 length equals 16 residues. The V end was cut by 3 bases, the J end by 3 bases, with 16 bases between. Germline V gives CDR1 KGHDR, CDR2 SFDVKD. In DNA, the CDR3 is TGTGCCACCAGTGATCCAGGAACAGAGTTTAAAGAGACCCAGTACTTC. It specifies CATSDPGTEFKETQYF.

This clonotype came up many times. This chain's CDR3 is CASSYSRTGLAVNEQFF. The CDR3 DNA sequence: TGTGCCAGCAGTTACTCGAGGACAGGGCTTGCCGTCAATGAGCAGTTCTTC. The chain links TRBV6-6 to TRBJ2-1; 8 positions match TRBD1. Looked up from germline, CDR1 is MNHNY and CDR2 is SVGAGI (reference sequence). The CDR3 spans 17 residues. With 0 bases clipped from V and 6 bases from J, the junction kept 10 bases outside the gene matches.

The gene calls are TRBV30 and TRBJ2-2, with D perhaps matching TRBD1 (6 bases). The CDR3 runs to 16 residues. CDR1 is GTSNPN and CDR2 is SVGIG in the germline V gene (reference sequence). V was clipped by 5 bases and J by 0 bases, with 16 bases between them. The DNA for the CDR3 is TGTGCCTGGCTAGCCCGGGACACATCGAACACCGGGGAGCTGTTTTTT. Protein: CAWLARDTSNTGELFF.

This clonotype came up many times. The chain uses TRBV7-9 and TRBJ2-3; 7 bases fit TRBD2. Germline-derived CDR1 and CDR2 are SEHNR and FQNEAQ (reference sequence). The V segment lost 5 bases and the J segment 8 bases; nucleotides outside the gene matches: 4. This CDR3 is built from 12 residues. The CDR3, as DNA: TGTGCCAGCAGCCACGGGGAGGGTACGCAGTATTTT. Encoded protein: CASSHGEGTQYF.